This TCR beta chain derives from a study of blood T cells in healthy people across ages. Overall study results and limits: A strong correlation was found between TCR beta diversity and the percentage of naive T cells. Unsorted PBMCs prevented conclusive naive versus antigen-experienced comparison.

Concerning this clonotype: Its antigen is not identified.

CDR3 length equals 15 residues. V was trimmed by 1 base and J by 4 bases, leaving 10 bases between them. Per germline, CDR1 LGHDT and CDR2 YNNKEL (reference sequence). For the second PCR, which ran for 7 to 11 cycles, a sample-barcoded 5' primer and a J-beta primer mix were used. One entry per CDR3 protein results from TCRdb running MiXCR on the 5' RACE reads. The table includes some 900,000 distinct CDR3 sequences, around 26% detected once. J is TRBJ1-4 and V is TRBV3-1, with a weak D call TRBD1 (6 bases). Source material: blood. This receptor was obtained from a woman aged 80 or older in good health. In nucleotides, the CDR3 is TGTGCCAGCAGCCAAGGGGGGCGCATTAATGAAAAACTGTTTTTT. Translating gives CASSQGGRINEKLFF.